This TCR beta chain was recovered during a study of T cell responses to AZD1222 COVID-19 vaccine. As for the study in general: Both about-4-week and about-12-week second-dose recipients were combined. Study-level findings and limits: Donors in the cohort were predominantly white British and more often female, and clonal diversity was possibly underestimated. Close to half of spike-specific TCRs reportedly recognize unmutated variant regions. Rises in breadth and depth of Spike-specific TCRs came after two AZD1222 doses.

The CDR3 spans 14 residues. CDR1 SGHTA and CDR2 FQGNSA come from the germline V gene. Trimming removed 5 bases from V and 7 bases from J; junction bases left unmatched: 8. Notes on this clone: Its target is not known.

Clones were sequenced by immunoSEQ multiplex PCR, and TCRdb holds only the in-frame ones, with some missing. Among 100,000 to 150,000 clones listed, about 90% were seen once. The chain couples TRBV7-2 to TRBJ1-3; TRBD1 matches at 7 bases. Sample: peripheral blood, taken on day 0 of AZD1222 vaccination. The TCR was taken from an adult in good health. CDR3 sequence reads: CASSLDRVSNTIYF. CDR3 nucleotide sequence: TGTGCCAGCAGCCTAGACAGGGTATCTAACACCATATATTTT.